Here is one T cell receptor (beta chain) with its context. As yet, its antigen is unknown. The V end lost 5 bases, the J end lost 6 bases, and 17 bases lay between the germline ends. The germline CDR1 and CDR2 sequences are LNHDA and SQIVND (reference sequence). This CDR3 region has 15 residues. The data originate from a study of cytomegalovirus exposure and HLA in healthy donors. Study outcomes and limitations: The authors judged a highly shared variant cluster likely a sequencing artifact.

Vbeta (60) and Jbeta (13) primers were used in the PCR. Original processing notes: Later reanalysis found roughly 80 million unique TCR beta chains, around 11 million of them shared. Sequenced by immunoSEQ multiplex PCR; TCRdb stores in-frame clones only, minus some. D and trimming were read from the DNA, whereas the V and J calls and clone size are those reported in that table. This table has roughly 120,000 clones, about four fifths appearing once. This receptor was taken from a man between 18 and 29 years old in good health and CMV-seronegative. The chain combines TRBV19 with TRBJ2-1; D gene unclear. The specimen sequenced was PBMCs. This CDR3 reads CASSPPDKVFNEQFF. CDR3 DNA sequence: TGTGCCAGTAGTCCCCCAGACAAAGTTTTCAATGAGCAGTTCTTC.